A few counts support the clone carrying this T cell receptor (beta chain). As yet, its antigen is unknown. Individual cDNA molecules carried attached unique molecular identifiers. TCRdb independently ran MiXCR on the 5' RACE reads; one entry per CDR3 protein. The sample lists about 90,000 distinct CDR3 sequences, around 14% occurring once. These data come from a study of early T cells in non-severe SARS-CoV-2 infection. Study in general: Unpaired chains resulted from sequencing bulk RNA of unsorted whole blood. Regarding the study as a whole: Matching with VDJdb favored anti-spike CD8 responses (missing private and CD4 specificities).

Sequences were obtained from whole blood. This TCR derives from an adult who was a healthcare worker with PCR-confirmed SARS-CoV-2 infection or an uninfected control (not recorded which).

The CDR3 region has the DNA TGTGCCAGCACTGCTGGATGGGCGGACAGACCCATCTATGGCTACACCTTC. Translation gives CASTAGWADRPIYGYTF. The chain has TRBV6-2 or TRBV6-3 and TRBJ1-2; TRBD1 might be the D (6 bases). Germline V gene lookup returns CDR1 MNHEY and CDR2 SVGEGT. The ends were cut back, 7 bases at V and 4 bases at J, with 25 bases in the middle. This CDR3 has 17 residues.